This is a list of T cell receptor beta chains from one sample in a study of T cells after yellow fever vaccination. One entry per CDR3 protein, called by TCRdb with MiXCR from the 5' RACE reads. The data contain 300,000 or so distinct CDR3 sequences, around 6.8% of them singletons. Here the sequenced sample was PBMCs, taken roughly 46 days after the first yellow fever vaccination. These receptors were taken from a man aged 18-30 years who received the YFV17D yellow fever vaccine. The CDR3 runs from the conserved cysteine through the conserved F or W. D genes are given only for firm matches. Size is omitted from some rows. Given values are once, few, many or a class for expanded clones.

J,size,V,D,CDR3,DNA
TRBJ1-6,.,TRBV10-3,.,CAISDLDTAPLHF,TGTGCCATCAGTGACCTGGACACCGCGCCCCTCCACTTT
TRBJ1-2,once,TRBV7-6,TRBD1,CAGSLESGGEGYTF,TGTGCCGGCAGCTTAGAGTCAGGGGGCGAGGGCTACACCTTC
TRBJ2-5,many,TRBV6-5,TRBD2,CASSSLAAETQYF,TGTGCCAGCAGTTCTCTAGCGGCAGAGACCCAGTACTTC
TRBJ1-2,.,TRBV4-3,.,CASSQETGLSRGYTF,TGCGCCAGCAGCCAGGAAACGGGACTCTCAAGGGGCTACACCTTC
TRBJ1-5,few,TRBV12-3/TRBV12-4,TRBD1,CASSRDSSNQPQHF,TGTGCCAGCAGTCGGGACAGTTCCAATCAGCCCCAGCATTTT
TRBJ1-2,.,TRBV29-1,.,CSVAGWFVAYTF,TGCAGCGTTGCGGGGTGGTTTGTCGCCTACACCTTC
TRBJ1-4,few,TRBV5-5,.,CASSSDGQPNEKLFF,TGTGCCAGCAGCTCCGACGGACAGCCTAATGAAAAACTGTTTTTT
TRBJ2-1,.,TRBV19,.,CASSIAYDEQFF,TGTGCCAGTAGTATCGCCTACGATGAGCAGTTCTTC
TRBJ2-5,.,TRBV7-8,.,CASSLALLRGKGRETQYF,TGTGCCAGCAGCTTAGCGCTCTTGCGAGGAAAGGGAAGGGAGACCCAGTACTTC
TRBJ1-5,many,TRBV20-1,.,CSARQGDQPQHF,TGCAGTGCTAGACAGGGAGATCAGCCCCAGCATTTT
TRBJ1-1,.,TRBV28,.,CASSSSGGWTEAFF,TGTGCCAGCAGTTCCTCGGGGGGGTGGACTGAAGCTTTCTTT
TRBJ1-5,.,TRBV5-1,.,CASSPGETGQPQHF,TGCGCCAGCAGCCCAGGGGAGACCGGTCAGCCCCAGCATTTT
TRBJ2-2,few,TRBV10-3,TRBD1,CAIRDRSNTGELFF,TGTGCCATCAGGGACAGGTCGAACACCGGGGAGCTGTTTTTT
TRBJ2-5,few,TRBV6-5,TRBD2,CASSNRLAVSQETQYF,TGTGCCAGCAGTAACCGACTAGCGGTCTCGCAAGAGACCCAGTACTTC
TRBJ2-7,many,TRBV4-3,.,CASSPGLPYEQYF,TGCGCCAGCAGCCCAGGGCTTCCCTACGAGCAGTACTTC